This entry concerns a single TCR beta chain. The data are from a study of PD-L1 blockade in urothelial cancer. As for the study in general: Patients commenced intravenous atezolizumab, 1,200 mg every 3 weeks, at some point between 2013 and 2015. Specimens of blood held a median count of 141,255 T cells. Men with urothelial cancer arising in the bladder made up about 90% of the roughly 29 patients.

Anywhere from 1 to 8 samples came from each patient, spanning pretreatment and on-treatment. The assay was immunoSEQ multiplex PCR, and TCRdb's table has in-frame clones only and misses some. The table shows about 43,000 clones, with more than 70% occurring only once. With 3 bases clipped from V and 0 bases from J, the junction kept 8 bases outside the gene matches. This CDR3 is built from 19 residues. The V gene's germline CDR1 is SGHDN and CDR2 FVKESK. This rearrangement joins TRBV14 to TRBJ2-6; 10 bases map to TRBD1. The sequences come from PBMCs, collected around atezolizumab (anti-PD-L1) treatment. This clonotype originated in an older woman with urothelial cancer. CDR3 residues: CASSHLPGQGISGANVLTF. CDR3 coding DNA: TGTGCCAGCAGCCATCTACCGGGACAGGGGATCTCTGGGGCCAACGTCCTGACTTTC.